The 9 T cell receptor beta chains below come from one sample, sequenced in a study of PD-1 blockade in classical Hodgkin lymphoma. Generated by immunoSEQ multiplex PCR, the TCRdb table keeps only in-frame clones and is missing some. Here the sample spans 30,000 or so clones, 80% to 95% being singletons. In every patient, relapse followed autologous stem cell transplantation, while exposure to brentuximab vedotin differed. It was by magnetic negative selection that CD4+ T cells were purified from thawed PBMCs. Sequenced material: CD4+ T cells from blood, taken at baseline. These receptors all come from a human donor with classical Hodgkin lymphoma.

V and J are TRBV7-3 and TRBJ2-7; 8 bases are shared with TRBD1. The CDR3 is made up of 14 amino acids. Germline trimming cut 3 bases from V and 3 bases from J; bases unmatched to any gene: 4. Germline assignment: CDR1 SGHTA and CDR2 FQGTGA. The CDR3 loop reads CASSFTGQDYEQYF. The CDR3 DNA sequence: TGTGCCAGCAGCTTCACGGGACAGGACTACGAGCAGTACTTC.

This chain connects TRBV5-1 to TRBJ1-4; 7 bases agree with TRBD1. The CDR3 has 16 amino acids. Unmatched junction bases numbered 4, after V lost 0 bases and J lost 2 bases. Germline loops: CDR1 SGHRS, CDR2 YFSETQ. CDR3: CASSLGQGLTNEKLFF. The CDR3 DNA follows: TGCGCCAGCAGCTTGGGACAGGGTCTGACTAATGAAAAACTGTTTTTT.

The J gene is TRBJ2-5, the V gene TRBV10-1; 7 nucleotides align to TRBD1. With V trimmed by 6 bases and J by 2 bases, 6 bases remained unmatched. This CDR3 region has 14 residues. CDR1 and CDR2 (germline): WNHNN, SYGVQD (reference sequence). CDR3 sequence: CASSSGQNQETQYF. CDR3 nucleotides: TGCGCCAGCAGCTCGGGACAGAATCAAGAGACCCAGTACTTC.

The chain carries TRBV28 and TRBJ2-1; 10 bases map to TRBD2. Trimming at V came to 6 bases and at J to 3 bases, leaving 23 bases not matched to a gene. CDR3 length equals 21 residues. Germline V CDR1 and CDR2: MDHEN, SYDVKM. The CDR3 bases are TGTGCCAGCAGCACACTGTTCTGGACTAGCGGACCCAACCCCATCTACAATGAGCAGTTCTTC. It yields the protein CASSTLFWTSGPNPIYNEQFF.

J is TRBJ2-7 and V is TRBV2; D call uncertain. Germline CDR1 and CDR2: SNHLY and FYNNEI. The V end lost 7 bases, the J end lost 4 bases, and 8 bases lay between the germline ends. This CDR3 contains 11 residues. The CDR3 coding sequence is TGTGCCAGCACAGACCCGTACGAGCAGTACTTC. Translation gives CASTDPYEQYF.

CDR3 nucleotide sequence: TGCGCCAGCAGCTTGGTGCAGGGTAATAATGAAAAACTGTTTTTT. Its translation is CASSLVQGNNEKLFF. The chain is built from TRBV5-1 and TRBJ1-4; D is possibly TRBD1 (5 bases). The germline V and J ends were trimmed by 0 bases and 4 bases, with 10 bases remaining between them. CDR1 is SGHRS, CDR2 YFSETQ, per germline. This CDR3 spans 15 amino acids. Complete variable domain (other parts from reference TRBV5-1 and TRBJ1-4): KAGVTQTPRYLIKTRGQQVTLSCSPISGHRSVSWYQQTPGQGLQFLFEYFSETQRNKGNFPGRFSGRQFSNSRSEMNVSTLELGDSALYLCASSLVQGNNEKLFFGSGTQLSVL.

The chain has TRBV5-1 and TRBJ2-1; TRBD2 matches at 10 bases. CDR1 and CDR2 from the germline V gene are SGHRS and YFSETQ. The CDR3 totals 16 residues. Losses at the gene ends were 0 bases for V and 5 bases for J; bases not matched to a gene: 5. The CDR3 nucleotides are TGCGCCAGCAGCTTGGCTAGCGGGAGTGTGCACAATGAGCAGTTCTTC. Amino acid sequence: CASSLASGSVHNEQFF.

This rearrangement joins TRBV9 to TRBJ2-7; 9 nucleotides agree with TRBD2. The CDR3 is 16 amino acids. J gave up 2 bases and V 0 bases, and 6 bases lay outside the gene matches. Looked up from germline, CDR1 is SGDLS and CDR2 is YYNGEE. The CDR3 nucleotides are TGTGCCAGCAGCGTAGCCCCTAGCGGGATCACCTACGAGCAGTACTTC. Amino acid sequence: CASSVAPSGITYEQYF.

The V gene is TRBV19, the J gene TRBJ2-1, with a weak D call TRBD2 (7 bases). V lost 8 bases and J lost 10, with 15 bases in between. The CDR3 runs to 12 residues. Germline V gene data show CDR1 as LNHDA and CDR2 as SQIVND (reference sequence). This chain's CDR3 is CASEKWGGEQFF. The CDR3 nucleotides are TGTGCCAGTGAAAAGTGGGGGGGCGAGCAGTTCTTC.